Below are 10 T cell receptor beta chains sequenced from a single sample in a study of blood T cell repertoires in COVID-19. TCRdb keeps only in-frame clones here, not all; method: immunoSEQ multiplex PCR. The repertoire holds under 80,000 clones, with roughly 80% as singletons. Sequencing was carried out using peripheral blood. The receptor set was obtained from a woman older than 75 with active or convalescent COVID-19.

The CDR3 region is CASIARGNPDTQYF. CDR3 DNA: TGTGCCAGCATCGCGCGGGGAAACCCAGATACGCAGTATTTT. This chain links TRBV7-9 with TRBJ2-3, with a tentative D call TRBD2 (6 bases). Germline V gene lookup returns CDR1 SEHNR and CDR2 FQNEAQ (reference sequence). This CDR3 has 14 residues. V was shortened by 7 bases and J by 4 bases, with 15 bases between the two germline ends.

This chain links TRBV6-4 with TRBJ2-1, with 13 bases matching TRBD2. Germline V lookup: CDR1 MRHNA, CDR2 SNTAGT. The CDR3 loop spans 15 amino acids. The J segment lost 10 bases and the V segment lost 5 bases, leaving 8 bases of the junction unmatched. Here the CDR3 reads CASSYGLAGAWEQFF. The DNA of the CDR3 is TGTGCCAGCAGTTACGGACTAGCGGGGGCTTGGGAGCAGTTCTTC.

V gene TRBV27 combines with J gene TRBJ2-7; TRBD2 matches at 7 bases. The V gene end was trimmed by 2 bases and the J gene end by 3 bases; junction bases not matched to a gene: 10. CDR3 length: 16 amino acids. In germline, CDR1 is MNHEY, CDR2 SMNVEV (reference sequence). CDR3 in amino acids: CASSLRASGSYYEQYF. The CDR3 bases are TGTGCCAGCAGTTTAAGGGCTAGCGGAAGCTACTACGAGCAGTACTTC.

This clone showed up just once. This rearrangement joins TRBV6-2 or TRBV6-3 to TRBJ1-1; possibly TRBD1 for D (5 bases). The CDR3 spans 15 residues. V dropped 6 bases and J dropped 3 bases, with 17 bases sitting between them. From germline, CDR1 is MNHEY and CDR2 SVGEGT. The CDR3 DNA follows: TGTGCCAGCAGCCACGGGGCGGGGATTTACACTGAAGCTTTCTTT. Translating gives CASSHGAGIYTEAFF.

The J gene is TRBJ1-4, the V gene TRBV20-1; TRBD1 matches 7 bases. CDR1 is DFQATT, CDR2 SNEGSKA, per germline (reference sequence). The CDR3 extends over 14 amino acids. The junction had 4 bases not matched to a gene; V was cut back by 3 bases and J by 3 bases. CDR3: CSASMTGPNEKLFF. For the CDR3, the DNA is TGCAGTGCTAGTATGACAGGGCCTAATGAAAAACTGTTTTTT.

This chain uses TRBV5-1 with TRBJ2-3; 10 positions agree with TRBD1. Germline values: CDR1 SGHRS, CDR2 YFSETQ. The CDR3 runs to 16 residues. V was pared by 0 bases and J by 1 base, with 2 bases of the junction left unmatched. CDR3 sequence reads: CASSLGQGAGTDTQYF. The CDR3 DNA reads TGCGCCAGCAGCTTGGGACAGGGGGCCGGCACAGATACGCAGTATTTT.

The rearrangement links TRBV10-2 to TRBJ1-3; D remains ambiguous. Germline V lookup: CDR1 WSHSY, CDR2 SAAADI. CDR3 length: 13 amino acids. Trimming took off 4 bases at V and 3 bases at J, with 7 bases between the two ends. As DNA, the CDR3 is TGCGCCAGCAGTGGTCAGTATGGAAACACCATATATTTT. Amino acids: CASSGQYGNTIYF.

This chain connects TRBV19 to TRBJ1-2; D is possibly TRBD1 (5 bases). In germline, CDR1 is LNHDA, CDR2 SQIVND (reference sequence). The CDR3 runs 14 residues. V shed 4 bases and J shed 4 bases, with 13 bases lying between them. DNA for the CDR3: TGTGCCAGTAGTAACCAGGGTTTTGGCTATGGCTACACCTTC. This encodes CASSNQGFGYGYTF.

This sequence joins TRBV7-3 and TRBJ1-1; D ambiguous. This CDR3 has 15 amino acids. The V gene lost 3 bases and the J gene lost 2 bases, with 13 bases spanning the gap. Germline CDR1 and CDR2: SGHTA and FQGTGA. CDR3 DNA: TGTGCCAGCAGCTTTGTAATTTCAGGTAACACTGAAGCTTTCTTT. Amino acid sequence: CASSFVISGNTEAFF. Full variable domain (outside the CDR3, taken from reference TRBV7-3 and TRBJ1-1): GAGVSQTPSNKVTEKGKYVELRCDPISGHTALYWYRQSLGQGPEFLIYFQGTGAADDSGLPNDRFFAVRPEGSVSTLKIQRTERGDSAVYLCASSFVISGNTEAFFGQGTRLTVV.

This chain links TRBV7-2 with TRBJ1-5, with D maybe TRBD1 (5 bases). Trimming shortened V by 5 bases and J by 2 bases, and 13 bases separated the two germline ends. CDR1 SGHTA and CDR2 FQGNSA come from the germline V gene. The CDR3 has 15 amino acids. CDR3 protein: CASSPGSLGNQPQHF. The CDR3 nucleotides are TGTGCCAGCAGCCCAGGGTCATTAGGCAATCAGCCCCAGCATTTT.